The rows below give T cell receptor beta chains drawn from one sample of a study of vaccination and CD4 T cells after COVID-19. TCRdb re-called the PCR reads with MiXCR, one entry per CDR3 protein. Of 15,000 to 20,000 distinct CDR3 sequences detected, about 60% appear once; the ten largest clones hold around 1.1%. The sample in question was CD4+ T cells from blood, obtained after SARS-CoV-2 vaccination. All receptors come from a human donor who had recovered from COVID-19. The CDR3 runs from the conserved cysteine through the conserved F or W. D genes are given only for firm matches. Only some rows state a clone size, as once, few, many or a class for expanded clones.

j_call: TRBJ1-2; d_call: NA; v_call: TRBV6-1; clone_size: NA; cdr3_nt: TGTGCCAGCAGCTCGCCGTACGGGGACGGCTACACCTTC; cdr3_aa: CASSSPYGDGYTF
j_call: TRBJ1-5; d_call: NA; v_call: TRBV2; clone_size: few; cdr3_nt: TGTGCCAGCGGGGACTCCAATAGCAATCAGCCCCAGCATTTT; cdr3_aa: CASGDSNSNQPQHF
j_call: TRBJ1-1; d_call: NA; v_call: TRBV2; clone_size: NA; cdr3_nt: TGTGCCAGTTCGACGGATATGAACACTGAAGCTTTCTTT; cdr3_aa: CASSTDMNTEAFF
j_call: TRBJ2-5; d_call: TRBD2; v_call: TRBV20-1; clone_size: NA; cdr3_nt: TGCAGTGCTAGACGGCGGGGACTAGCGGGATCCCAAGAGACCCAGTACTTC; cdr3_aa: CSARRRGLAGSQETQYF
j_call: TRBJ1-2; d_call: TRBD1; v_call: TRBV30; clone_size: NA; cdr3_nt: TGTGCCTGGAGTGCGGGACAGGAGGGTGGTGGCTACACCTTC; cdr3_aa: CAWSAGQEGGGYTF
j_call: TRBJ2-5; d_call: TRBD1; v_call: TRBV6-1; clone_size: NA; cdr3_nt: TGTGCCAGCAGTGAACAAGGGGACAGGGTTGAGACCCAGTACTTC; cdr3_aa: CASSEQGDRVETQYF
j_call: TRBJ1-1; d_call: NA; v_call: TRBV6-5; clone_size: NA; cdr3_nt: TGTGCCAGCAGTTACCCGGGGAGCCCTGAAGCTTTCTTT; cdr3_aa: CASSYPGSPEAFF
j_call: TRBJ1-2; d_call: NA; v_call: TRBV19; clone_size: NA; cdr3_nt: TGTGCCAGTAGTACCTCCCTCCCCGGTGGCTACACCTTC; cdr3_aa: CASSTSLPGGYTF
j_call: TRBJ1-2; d_call: NA; v_call: TRBV28; clone_size: NA; cdr3_nt: TGTGCCAGCAGTAGATCACGATATGGCTACACCTTC; cdr3_aa: CASSRSRYGYTF
j_call: TRBJ2-3; d_call: TRBD2; v_call: TRBV11-2; clone_size: NA; cdr3_nt: TGTGCCAGCAGCTCCAGACTAGCGGGAGAGGATACGCAGTATTTT; cdr3_aa: CASSSRLAGEDTQYF
j_call: TRBJ2-7; d_call: NA; v_call: TRBV18; clone_size: NA; cdr3_nt: TGTGCCAGCTCACCACAGGGTGTCGGCTACGAGCAGTACTTC; cdr3_aa: CASSPQGVGYEQYF
j_call: TRBJ2-2; d_call: NA; v_call: TRBV30; clone_size: few; cdr3_nt: TGTGCCTGGAGGCGACGGACCAACACCGGGGAGCTGTTTTTT; cdr3_aa: CAWRRRTNTGELFF
j_call: TRBJ1-5; d_call: NA; v_call: TRBV6-1; clone_size: NA; cdr3_nt: TGTGCCAGCAGTGATCTCCGGGGGATAGGCAATCAGCCCCAGCATTTT; cdr3_aa: CASSDLRGIGNQPQHF
j_call: TRBJ1-3; d_call: NA; v_call: TRBV27; clone_size: few; cdr3_nt: TGTGCCAGCAGTTCAGGAGCGCTGTATGGAAACACCATATATTTT; cdr3_aa: CASSSGALYGNTIYF
j_call: TRBJ2-3; d_call: NA; v_call: TRBV6-1; clone_size: NA; cdr3_nt: TGTGCCAGCAGGTCTTTGGATACGCAGTATTTT; cdr3_aa: CASRSLDTQYF
j_call: TRBJ2-4; d_call: NA; v_call: TRBV11-3; clone_size: NA; cdr3_nt: TGTGCCAGCAGCTATGGAGGGGTTCAAAACATTCAGTACTTC; cdr3_aa: CASSYGGVQNIQYF
j_call: TRBJ1-5; d_call: TRBD1; v_call: TRBV18; clone_size: NA; cdr3_nt: TGTGCCAGCTCACTTGGACAGGGTAATCAGCCCCAGCATTTT; cdr3_aa: CASSLGQGNQPQHF
j_call: TRBJ2-5; d_call: NA; v_call: TRBV2; clone_size: NA; cdr3_nt: TGTGCCAGCAAAACGCAGGAGACCCAGTACTTC; cdr3_aa: CASKTQETQYF
j_call: TRBJ2-2; d_call: TRBD2; v_call: TRBV7-9; clone_size: few; cdr3_nt: TGTGCCAGCAGCTTAGGGGCCCGGGGGAGGGCGAACACCGGGGAGCTGTTTTTT; cdr3_aa: CASSLGARGRANTGELFF
j_call: TRBJ2-2; d_call: TRBD2; v_call: TRBV2; clone_size: NA; cdr3_nt: TGTGCCAGCAGCCGGAAACTTGGGACTAGCGGGGCCACCGGGGAGCTGTTTTTT; cdr3_aa: CASSRKLGTSGATGELFF
j_call: TRBJ2-7; d_call: TRBD1; v_call: TRBV28; clone_size: NA; cdr3_nt: TGTGCCAGCAGAGAAACAGGGGCCTCCTACGAGCAGTACTTC; cdr3_aa: CASRETGASYEQYF
j_call: TRBJ2-4; d_call: TRBD2; v_call: TRBV4-1; clone_size: NA; cdr3_nt: TGCGCCAGCAGCCAAGAAGCACCGGGACTAGCGCGAGCCAAAAACATTCAGTACTTC; cdr3_aa: CASSQEAPGLARAKNIQYF
j_call: TRBJ1-2; d_call: NA; v_call: TRBV20-1; clone_size: NA; cdr3_nt: TGCAGTGCTAGAGATCCTGAGCCAAGTCTCTTCACCTTC; cdr3_aa: CSARDPEPSLFTF
j_call: TRBJ1-5; d_call: NA; v_call: TRBV2; clone_size: NA; cdr3_nt: TGTGCCAGCAGTGAGATGGGGATAAATCAGCCCCAGCATTTT; cdr3_aa: CASSEMGINQPQHF
j_call: TRBJ2-5; d_call: NA; v_call: TRBV7-9; clone_size: few; cdr3_nt: TGTGCCAGCAGCTTAGAGCCAGAGACCCAGTACTTC; cdr3_aa: CASSLEPETQYF
j_call: TRBJ1-6; d_call: NA; v_call: TRBV20-1; clone_size: NA; cdr3_nt: TGCAGTGCTAGGGGTGGTGGAGGACTAGGCTCACCCCTCCACTTT; cdr3_aa: CSARGGGGLGSPLHF
j_call: TRBJ1-6; d_call: NA; v_call: TRBV12-3/TRBV12-4; clone_size: NA; cdr3_nt: TGTGCCAGCAGCCGGGCTAATTCACCCCTCCACTTT; cdr3_aa: CASSRANSPLHF
j_call: TRBJ2-1; d_call: NA; v_call: TRBV20-1; clone_size: NA; cdr3_nt: TGCAGTGCTAGCGAAGGACATAAGGGCTCCTACAATGAGCAGTTCTTC; cdr3_aa: CSASEGHKGSYNEQFF
j_call: TRBJ2-3; d_call: NA; v_call: TRBV10-3; clone_size: NA; cdr3_nt: TGTGCCATCAAATCAAGCGGCGGCACAGATACGCAGTATTTT; cdr3_aa: CAIKSSGGTDTQYF
j_call: TRBJ2-1; d_call: NA; v_call: TRBV27; clone_size: few; cdr3_nt: TGTGCCAGCAGTCTAACTCGGGATTTAGAGCAGTTCTTC; cdr3_aa: CASSLTRDLEQFF
j_call: TRBJ2-3; d_call: TRBD2; v_call: TRBV6-2/TRBV6-3; clone_size: NA; cdr3_nt: TGTGCCAGCAGTTACTCGCCGTACACACCTACTAGCGGAGAAGCTTTTACGCAGTATTTT; cdr3_aa: CASSYSPYTPTSGEAFTQYF
j_call: TRBJ1-5; d_call: NA; v_call: TRBV19; clone_size: few; cdr3_nt: TGTGCCAGTACCTGGCAGGGCAATAATCAGCCCCAGCATTTT; cdr3_aa: CASTWQGNNQPQHF
j_call: TRBJ1-5; d_call: NA; v_call: TRBV20-1; clone_size: few; cdr3_nt: TGCAGTGCTAGAGATCAGGAGCTAATCCAATATAGCAGTCAGCCCCAGCATTTT; cdr3_aa: CSARDQELIQYSSQPQHF
j_call: TRBJ1-3; d_call: NA; v_call: TRBV20-1; clone_size: few; cdr3_nt: TGCAGTGCTAGCTTGACGGGGTTTTTCAACACCATATATTTT; cdr3_aa: CSASLTGFFNTIYF
j_call: TRBJ2-3; d_call: TRBD2; v_call: TRBV20-1; clone_size: NA; cdr3_nt: TGCAGTGCTAGAGACGTACTAGCGGGAGGGCCCGATACGCAGTATTTT; cdr3_aa: CSARDVLAGGPDTQYF
j_call: TRBJ2-3; d_call: NA; v_call: TRBV10-3; clone_size: NA; cdr3_nt: TGTGCCATCAGTGAGTTGCAGAGAGGCACAGATACGCAGTATTTT; cdr3_aa: CAISELQRGTDTQYF
j_call: TRBJ2-2; d_call: TRBD2; v_call: TRBV20-1; clone_size: NA; cdr3_nt: TGCAGTGCTAGAGCTAGCGGGAGATTCACCGGGGAGCTGTTTTTT; cdr3_aa: CSARASGRFTGELFF
j_call: TRBJ2-1; d_call: NA; v_call: TRBV7-9; clone_size: once; cdr3_nt: TGTGCCAGCAGCTTAAACTTTGCCCCCCTTTCGCGGGCCTTAAATGAGCAGTTCTTC; cdr3_aa: CASSLNFAPLSRALNEQFF
j_call: TRBJ1-5; d_call: NA; v_call: TRBV28; clone_size: NA; cdr3_nt: TGTGCCAGCAGTTTGGGACGCCCGGGGCATTTT; cdr3_aa: CASSLGRPGHF
j_call: TRBJ2-2; d_call: NA; v_call: TRBV28; clone_size: NA; cdr3_nt: TGTGCCAGCAGCCATGACAGGAAGAACACCGGGGAGCTGTTTTTT; cdr3_aa: CASSHDRKNTGELFF
j_call: TRBJ1-5; d_call: TRBD1; v_call: TRBV28; clone_size: NA; cdr3_nt: TGTGCCAGCAGTTTTAGGACAGGGGACGGCCAGCCCCAGCATTTT; cdr3_aa: CASSFRTGDGQPQHF
j_call: TRBJ2-7; d_call: TRBD2; v_call: TRBV7-2; clone_size: NA; cdr3_nt: TGTGCCAGCAGCCGTAGCGGGTTTGACTCCTACGAGCAGTACTTC; cdr3_aa: CASSRSGFDSYEQYF
j_call: TRBJ1-2; d_call: NA; v_call: TRBV7-2; clone_size: once; cdr3_nt: TGTGCCAGCAGCGAAGACAGGTTGAGCTATGGCTACACCTTC; cdr3_aa: CASSEDRLSYGYTF
j_call: TRBJ2-3; d_call: NA; v_call: TRBV20-1; clone_size: NA; cdr3_nt: TGCAGTGCTAGTGGGGTCCATCCCGATACGCAGTATTTT; cdr3_aa: CSASGVHPDTQYF
j_call: TRBJ1-1; d_call: NA; v_call: TRBV5-1; clone_size: NA; cdr3_nt: TGCGCCAGCAGCTTGGTTTCCGCCGGGGACACTGAAGCTTTCTTT; cdr3_aa: CASSLVSAGDTEAFF
j_call: TRBJ2-6; d_call: TRBD1; v_call: TRBV7-3; clone_size: NA; cdr3_nt: TGTGCCAGCAGCTCGGGACAGATCTCTGGGGCCAACGTCCTGACTTTC; cdr3_aa: CASSSGQISGANVLTF
j_call: TRBJ2-2; d_call: NA; v_call: TRBV19; clone_size: NA; cdr3_nt: TGTGCCAGTAGTCTACGAAGGATAGCCGGGGAGCTGTTTTTT; cdr3_aa: CASSLRRIAGELFF
j_call: TRBJ1-2; d_call: NA; v_call: TRBV18; clone_size: NA; cdr3_nt: TGTGCCAGCTCACCAGGAAGGGACGGCTATGGCTACACCTTC; cdr3_aa: CASSPGRDGYGYTF